This T cell receptor (beta chain) was identified in a study of blood T cells in healthy people across ages. Study context: The capture of about one barcoded beta molecule per two T cells was achieved by template switching.

No fewer than 5.5 micrograms of total RNA were isolated from every sample. There are 17 residues in the CDR3. Trimming took 8 bases from V and 0 from J, leaving 22 bases between them. Looked up from germline, CDR1 is MNHEY and CDR2 is SVGEGT. A second PCR, run for roughly 7 to 11 cycles, used a sample-barcoded 5' primer plus a J-beta primer mix. TCRdb independently ran MiXCR on the 5' RACE reads; one entry per CDR3 protein. The sample includes some 750,000 distinct CDR3 sequences, about 20% of them seen just once. This clonotype was counted a few times. This chain joins TRBV6-2 or TRBV6-3 and TRBJ1-1; no reliable D call. The specimen was blood. This TCR was recovered from a man aged 65 to 79 in good health. CDR3: CASRSELGRNMNTEAFF. In DNA, the CDR3 is TGTGCCAGCCGTTCTGAGTTGGGAAGGAATATGAACACTGAAGCTTTCTTT.